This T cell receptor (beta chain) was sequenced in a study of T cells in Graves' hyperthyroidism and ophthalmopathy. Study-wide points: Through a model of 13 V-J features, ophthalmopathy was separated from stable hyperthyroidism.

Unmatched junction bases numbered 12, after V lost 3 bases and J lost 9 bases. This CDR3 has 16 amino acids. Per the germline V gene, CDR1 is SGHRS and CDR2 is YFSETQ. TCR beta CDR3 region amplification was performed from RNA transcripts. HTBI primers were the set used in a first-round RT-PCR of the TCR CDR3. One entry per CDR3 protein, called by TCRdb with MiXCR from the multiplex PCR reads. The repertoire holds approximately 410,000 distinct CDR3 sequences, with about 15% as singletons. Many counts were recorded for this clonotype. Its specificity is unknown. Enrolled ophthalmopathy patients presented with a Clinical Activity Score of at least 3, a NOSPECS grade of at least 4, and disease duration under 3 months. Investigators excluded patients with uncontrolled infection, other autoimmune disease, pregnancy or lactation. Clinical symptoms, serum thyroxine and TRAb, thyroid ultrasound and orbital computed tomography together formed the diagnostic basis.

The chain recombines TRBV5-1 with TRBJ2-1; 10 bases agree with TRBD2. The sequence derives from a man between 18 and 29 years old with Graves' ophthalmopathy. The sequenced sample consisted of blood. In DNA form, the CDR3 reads TGCGCCAGCAGCTGGGCAAGCGGGGGGGGCACAGGTGAGCAGTTCTTC. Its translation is CASSWASGGGTGEQFF.